In its sample, the clone carrying this TCR beta chain was seen once. CDR1 is SGHTS, CDR2 YDEGEE, per germline. Unmatched junction bases numbered 8, after V lost 4 bases and J lost 1 base. The CDR3 is made up of 16 amino acids. Under the authors' procedure: Reference gene primer amplification gave estimated nucleated cell counts. TCRdb's table, derived via immunoSEQ multiplex PCR, lists solely in-frame clones and lacks some. Clonal size and the V and J genes are those of that table, whereas D and trimming came from the DNA. The sample records roughly 180,000 clones, about 86% being singletons. These data come from a study of blood T cell repertoires in COVID-19. Study at large: Some COVID-19 samples were acute and others convalescent; all came from the United States, Italy and Spain. PBMCs, B-cell-depleted T cells, or T cells were the source of the cDNA or gDNA that made up the material.

The clonotype originates from a young man with acute or convalescent COVID-19. The sequencing sample was made of peripheral blood. V gene TRBV5-8 combines with J gene TRBJ1-5; 7 bases line up with TRBD1. DNA of the CDR3: TGTGCCAGCAGCCTCCACAGGGGATCGAGCAATCAGCCCCAGCATTTT. This translates into CASSLHRGSSNQPQHF.